The clone carrying this T cell receptor (beta chain) has more than one count but fewer than ten. Its specificity is not known. The sample has other DNA sequences that encode this CDR3 too. This sample was included in a study of cytomegalovirus exposure and HLA in healthy donors. In the study overall: An analysis done earlier identified 120 million or so unique TCR beta sequences from about 179 million T cells. Study conclusions and caveats: The study reported that TCR beta sequences accurately predicted HLA-A and HLA-B alleles in most subjects. Within a later analysis, the majority of CMV-associated TCR beta chains appeared HLA-restricted. For most TCR beta V segments, an earlier analysis put the productive rate at about 87% or about 30% of the time.

Germline V gene data show CDR1 as MNHNS and CDR2 as SASEGT. Trimming took off 2 bases at V and 9 bases at J, with 5 bases between the two ends. CDR3 length: 12 residues. PCR used 60 Vbeta primers and 13 Jbeta primers. TCRdb's copy holds only in-frame clones and misses some; the assay was immunoSEQ multiplex PCR. Here the sample spans around 130,000 clones, around four fifths being singletons. The sequence was obtained from a woman in her forties in good health and CMV-seropositive. What was sequenced was PBMCs. The chain combines TRBV6-1 with TRBJ1-6; D remains ambiguous. The CDR3 loop is CASSELSSPLHF. In DNA form, the CDR3 reads TGTGCCAGCAGTGAATTGAGTTCACCCCTCCACTTT.